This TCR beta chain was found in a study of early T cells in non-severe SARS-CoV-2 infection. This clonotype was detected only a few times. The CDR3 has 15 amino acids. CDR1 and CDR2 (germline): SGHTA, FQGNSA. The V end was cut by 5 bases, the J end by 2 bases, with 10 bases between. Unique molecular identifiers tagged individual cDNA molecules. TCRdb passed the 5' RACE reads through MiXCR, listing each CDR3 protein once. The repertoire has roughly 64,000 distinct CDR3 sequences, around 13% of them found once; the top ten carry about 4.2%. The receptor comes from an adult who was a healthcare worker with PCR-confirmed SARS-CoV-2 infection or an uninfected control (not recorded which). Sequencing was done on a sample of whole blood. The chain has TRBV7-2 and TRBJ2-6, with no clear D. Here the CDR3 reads CASSLSPAGANVLTF. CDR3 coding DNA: TGTGCCAGCAGCCTCTCTCCAGCTGGGGCCAACGTCCTGACTTTC.